These T cell receptor beta chains were read from a single sample in a study of cytomegalovirus exposure and HLA in healthy donors. Some clones are missing from TCRdb's copy, which holds only in-frame ones; the method was immunoSEQ multiplex PCR. This sample yields some 110,000 clones, of which 70% to 85% are seen a single time; about 4.9% belongs to the top ten. The material sequenced was PBMCs. The receptors come from a man in his forties or fifties in good health and CMV-seropositive. CDR3s include the opening cysteine and the closing phenylalanine or tryptophan. A D gene is named only where the DNA matches it firmly. Clone size is given for some rows only: seen once, a few or many times, or a class if the clone is expanded.

D: TRBD2
length: 15
J: TRBJ2-1
V: TRBV6-5
size: .
CDR3: CASSRSSGRAREQFF
DNA: TGTGCCAGCAGTCGTTCTAGCGGGAGGGCCCGAGAGCAGTTCTTC

D: .
length: 16
J: TRBJ2-1
V: TRBV19
size: .
CDR3: CASSMDRGASYNEQFF
DNA: TGTGCCAGTAGTATGGATCGGGGGGCCTCCTACAATGAGCAGTTCTTC

D: .
length: 14
J: TRBJ1-6
V: TRBV7-2
size: .
CDR3: CASSATLRVGPLHF
DNA: TGTGCCAGCAGCGCAACCCTGAGGGTTGGACCCCTCCACTTT

D: TRBD2
length: 14
J: TRBJ2-3
V: TRBV5-1
size: .
CDR3: CASSFIAGGDTQYF
DNA: TGCGCCAGCAGCTTCATAGCGGGAGGAGATACGCAGTATTTT

D: .
length: 14
J: TRBJ2-4
V: TRBV28
size: .
CDR3: CASSSRDRGNIQYF
DNA: TGTGCCAGCAGTTCCCGGGACCGGGGGAACATTCAGTACTTC

D: TRBD1
length: 13
J: TRBJ2-7
V: TRBV6-1
size: .
CDR3: CASRGPGGDEQYF
DNA: TGTGCCAGCAGGGGTCCAGGGGGCGACGAGCAGTACTTC

D: TRBD2
length: 13
J: TRBJ2-7
V: TRBV13
size: .
CDR3: CASSKGLVYEQYF
DNA: TGTGCCAGCAGCAAGGGACTAGTCTACGAGCAGTACTTC

D: .
length: 15
J: TRBJ1-4
V: TRBV7-2
size: few
CDR3: CASSRSGGGREKLFF
DNA: TGTGCCAGCAGCCGGTCTGGGGGAGGAAGGGAAAAACTGTTTTTT

D: TRBD2
length: 17
J: TRBJ2-1
V: TRBV5-1
size: once
CDR3: CASSFYMTSGRANEQFF
DNA: TGCGCCAGCAGCTTCTACATGACTAGCGGGAGAGCCAATGAGCAGTTCTTC

D: .
length: 15
J: TRBJ1-3
V: TRBV9
size: .
CDR3: CASSVDGDPGNTIYF
DNA: TGTGCCAGCAGCGTAGACGGGGATCCTGGAAACACCATATATTTT

D: .
length: 15
J: TRBJ1-5
V: TRBV28
size: .
CDR3: CASSSGQTGNQPQHF
DNA: TGTGCCAGCAGTTCTGGACAGACTGGCAATCAGCCCCAGCATTTT

D: .
length: 16
J: TRBJ1-3
V: TRBV10-1
size: few
CDR3: CASSESPGDDENTIYF
DNA: TGCGCCAGCAGTGAGTCTCCAGGGGATGATGAAAACACCATATATTTT

D: .
length: 16
J: TRBJ1-5
V: TRBV15
size: .
CDR3: CATSRDLRDRPQPQHF
DNA: TGTGCCACCAGCAGAGATCTCAGGGATCGACCCCAGCCCCAGCATTTT

D: .
length: 16
J: TRBJ1-4
V: TRBV7-2
size: .
CDR3: CASSLPTGVGNEKLFF
DNA: TGTGCCAGCAGCTTACCGACAGGAGTGGGAAATGAAAAACTGTTTTTT